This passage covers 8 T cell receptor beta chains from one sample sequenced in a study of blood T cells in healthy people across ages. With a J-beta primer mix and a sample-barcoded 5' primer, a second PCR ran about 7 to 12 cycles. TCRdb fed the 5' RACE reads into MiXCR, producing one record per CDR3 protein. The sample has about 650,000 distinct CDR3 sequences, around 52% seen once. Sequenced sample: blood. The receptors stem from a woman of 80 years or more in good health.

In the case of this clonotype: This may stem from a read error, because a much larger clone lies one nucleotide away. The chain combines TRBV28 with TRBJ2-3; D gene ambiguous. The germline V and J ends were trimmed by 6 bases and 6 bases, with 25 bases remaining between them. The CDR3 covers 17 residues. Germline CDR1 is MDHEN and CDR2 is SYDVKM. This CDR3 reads CASRYWEARLSGDTQYF. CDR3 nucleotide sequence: TGTGCCAGCAGGTACTGGGAAGCGAGGCTCTCCGGGGATACGCAGTATTTT.

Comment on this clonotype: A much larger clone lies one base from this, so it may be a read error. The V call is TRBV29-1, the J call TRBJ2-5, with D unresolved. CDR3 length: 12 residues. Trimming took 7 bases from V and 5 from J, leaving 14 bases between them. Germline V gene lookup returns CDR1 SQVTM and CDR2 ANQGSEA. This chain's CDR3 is CSADWVDETQYF. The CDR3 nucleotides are TGCAGCGCAGATTGGGTGGACGAGACCCAGTACTTC. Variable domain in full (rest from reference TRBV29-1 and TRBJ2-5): SAVISQKPSRDICQRGTSLTIQCQVDSQVTMMFWYRQQPGQSLTLIATANQGSEATYESGFVIDKFPISRPNLTFSTLTVSNMSPEDSSIYLCSADWVDETQYFGPGTRLLVL.

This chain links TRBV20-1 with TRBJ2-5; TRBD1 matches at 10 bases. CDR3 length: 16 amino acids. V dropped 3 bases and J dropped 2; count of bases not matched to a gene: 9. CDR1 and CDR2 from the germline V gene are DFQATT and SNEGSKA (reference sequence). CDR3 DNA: TGCAGTGCTAGTAGGGGACAGGGGCGGGGACAAGAGACCCAGTACTTC. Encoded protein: CSASRGQGRGQETQYF.

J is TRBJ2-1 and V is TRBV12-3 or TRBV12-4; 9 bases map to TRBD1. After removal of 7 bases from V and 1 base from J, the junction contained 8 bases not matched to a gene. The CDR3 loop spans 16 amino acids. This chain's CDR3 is CASNPDRGGSYNEQFF. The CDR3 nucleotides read TGTGCCAGCAATCCTGACAGGGGGGGATCCTACAATGAGCAGTTCTTC.

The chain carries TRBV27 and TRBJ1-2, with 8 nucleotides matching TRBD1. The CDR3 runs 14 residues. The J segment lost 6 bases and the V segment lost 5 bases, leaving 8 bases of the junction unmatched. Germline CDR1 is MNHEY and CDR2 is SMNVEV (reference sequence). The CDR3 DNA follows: TGTGCCAGCAGTCCCCGACAGGGGAGGCATGGCTACACCTTC. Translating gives CASSPRQGRHGYTF.

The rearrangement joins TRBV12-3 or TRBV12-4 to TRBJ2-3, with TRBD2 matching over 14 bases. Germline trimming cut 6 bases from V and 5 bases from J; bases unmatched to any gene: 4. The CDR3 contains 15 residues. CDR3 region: CASSQTSGGVDTQYF. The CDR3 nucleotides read TGTGCCAGCAGCCAGACTAGCGGGGGGGTAGATACGCAGTATTTT.

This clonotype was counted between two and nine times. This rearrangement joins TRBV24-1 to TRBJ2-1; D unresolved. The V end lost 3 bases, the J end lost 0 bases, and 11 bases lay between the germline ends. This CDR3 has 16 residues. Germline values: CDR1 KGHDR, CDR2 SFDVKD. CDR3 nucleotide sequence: TGTGCCACCAGTGATCTTTCAATGAGCTCCTACAATGAGCAGTTCTTC. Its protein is CATSDLSMSSYNEQFF.

CDR3 region: CASSLEGGVNYGYTF. Here the CDR3 DNA reads TGTGCCAGCAGCTTAGAGGGGGGAGTTAACTATGGCTACACCTTC. The chain employs TRBV7-2 and TRBJ1-2; weak D call: TRBD1 (6 bases). This CDR3 contains 15 residues. From germline, CDR1 is SGHTA and CDR2 FQGNSA. Trimming left V 1 base short and J 1 base short, with 10 bases between.